This T cell receptor beta chain was sequenced for a study of blood T cells in healthy people across ages. As concerns this clonotype: The antigen is undetermined.

The study, taken as a whole, reports: It was the long-lived donors that had more naive CD4+ cells and higher diversity than aged donors.

V lost 4 bases to trimming and J lost 5 bases; unmatched junction nucleotides: 7. Germline V lookup: CDR1 SQVTM, CDR2 ANQGSEA. CDR3 length equals 14 residues. PBMCs, at least 6.5 million per sample, were isolated. Sample-barcoded 5' priming and a J-beta primer mix drove a second PCR of about 7 to 11 cycles. In TCRdb, the 5' RACE reads were re-called with MiXCR into one record per CDR3 protein. The table has a few hundred thousand distinct CDR3 sequences, 27% seen once. This sample also appeared in a second study, on T cells of mothers and their children.

Sequencing input: blood. V gene TRBV29-1 combines with J gene TRBJ2-2, with 7 bases identical to TRBD2. This clonotype was sampled from a boy between 2 and 15 years old in good health. As DNA, the CDR3 is TGCAGCGTTGGGCCTAGCGGCTTAACCGGGGAGCTGTTTTTT. It translates to CSVGPSGLTGELFF.